The 8 T cell receptor beta chains below all came from one sample that was sequenced in a study of T cell responses to AZD1222 COVID-19 vaccine. Generated by immunoSEQ multiplex PCR, the TCRdb table keeps only in-frame clones and is missing some. Here the sample spans approximately 50,000 clones, about 74% being singletons. Sequences were derived from peripheral blood, sampled on day 0 of AZD1222 vaccination. These receptors came from an adult in good health.

Concerning this clone itself: Different DNA sequences within this sample yield the same CDR3. V gene TRBV5-1 combines with J gene TRBJ2-2; D not certain. Germline assignment: CDR1 SGHRS and CDR2 YFSETQ. This CDR3 has 15 amino acids. V shed 0 bases and J shed 2 bases, with 8 bases lying between them. CDR3 protein: CASSLAAANTGELFF. The CDR3 bases are TGCGCCAGCAGCTTGGCAGCAGCAAACACCGGGGAGCTGTTTTTT.

This chain links TRBV11-2 with TRBJ2-7; D unresolved. Trimming left V 5 bases short and J 1 base short, with 15 bases between. Germline V CDR1 and CDR2: SGHAT, FQNNGV. The CDR3 is made up of 15 amino acids. CDR3 residues: CASSLDSFPSYEQYF. In nucleotides, the CDR3 is TGTGCCAGCAGCCTCGACTCGTTCCCTTCCTACGAGCAGTACTTC. Using reference TRBV11-2 and TRBJ2-7 for the parts outside the CDR3, the full variable domain is EAGVAQSPRYKIIEKRQSVAFWCNPISGHATLYWYQQILGQGPKLLIQFQNNGVVDDSQLPKDRFSAERLKGVDSTLKIQPAKLEDSAVYLCASSLDSFPSYEQYFGPGTRLTVT.

The gene calls are TRBV27 and TRBJ2-1; TRBD2 matches at 13 bases. V shed 5 bases and J 6 bases; nucleotides not matched to a gene: 4. This CDR3 contains 15 residues. The germline V gene has CDR1 MNHEY and CDR2 SMNVEV (reference sequence). The CDR3 coding sequence is TGTGCCAGCAGTCTACTAGCGGGGGGGTTCAATGAGCAGTTCTTC. Translation: CASSLLAGGFNEQFF.

CDR3 residues: CASSLGGAGVLHEQFF. CDR3 in DNA: TGCGCCAGCAGCTTGGGGGGAGCGGGAGTTCTACATGAGCAGTTCTTC. This rearrangement joins TRBV5-1 to TRBJ2-1; 8 nucleotides line up with TRBD2. With 0 bases clipped from V and 8 bases from J, the junction kept 10 bases outside the gene matches. The CDR3 has 16 amino acids. Germline V gene data show CDR1 as SGHRS and CDR2 as YFSETQ.

V gene TRBV6-6 combines with J gene TRBJ1-3; D possibly corresponds to TRBD1 (5 bases). The CDR3 sequence is 16 residues long. V was cut by 5 bases and J by 0 bases, with 14 bases left in between. Germline lookup yields CDR1 MNHNY and CDR2 SVGAGI (reference sequence). The CDR3 nucleotides read TGTGCCAGCAGTGCCCGGGACGGCGGCTCTGGAAACACCATATATTTT. This sequence encodes CASSARDGGSGNTIYF.

This clone rates as medium-sized. The gene calls are TRBV7-9 and TRBJ2-1, with 7 bases aligning to TRBD2. V lost 4 bases and J lost 5; bases outside the gene matches: 5. The CDR3 loop spans 14 amino acids. Germline CDR1 and CDR2: SEHNR and FQNEAQ (reference sequence). CDR3: CASSSGGTDNEQFF. CDR3 bases: TGTGCCAGCAGCTCCGGGGGGACTGACAATGAGCAGTTCTTC.

The V and J genes are TRBV5-4 and TRBJ2-3; 12 bases fit TRBD2. The germline gives CDR1 SGHNT, CDR2 YYREEE (reference sequence). The CDR3 loop spans 16 amino acids. V shed 2 bases, J shed 3 bases, and the junction held 4 bases outside the gene matches. CDR3 protein: CASSFLAGGRTDTQYF. CDR3 nucleotide sequence: TGTGCCAGCAGCTTTCTAGCGGGGGGGCGAACAGATACGCAGTATTTT.

This clone was counted only a few times. The chain is built from TRBV3-1 (or the pseudogene TRBV3-2) and TRBJ2-7; no clear D. CDR3 length: 13 amino acids. Trimming left V 3 bases short and J 0 bases short, with 6 bases between. The germline V gene encodes CDR1 LGHDT and CDR2 YNNKEL (reference sequence). CDR3 nucleotides: TGTGCCAGCAGCCAGCTCAACTCCTACGAGCAGTACTTC. The encoded protein is CASSQLNSYEQYF.